Shown below are 9 T cell receptor beta chains from a single sample sequenced in a study of blood T cells in healthy people across ages. The use of a sample-barcoded 5' primer and a J-beta primer mix characterized a second PCR of roughly 6 to 11 cycles. TCRdb ran MiXCR on the 5' RACE reads and lists one entry per CDR3 protein. Altogether more than 650,000 distinct CDR3 sequences are present, 25% to 30% being singletons, with the ten largest covering approximately 2.9%. These sequences were also reported in another study, on T cells of mothers and their children.

The sequencing input was blood. The origin of the receptors is a boy aged 5 to 17 in good health.

The J gene is TRBJ2-3, the V gene TRBV11-2; 12 bases fit TRBD1. The CDR3 spans 18 residues. Germline CDR1 is SGHAT and CDR2 is FQNNGV. Unmatched junction bases numbered 11, after V lost 4 bases and J lost 3 bases. This chain's CDR3 is CASSSGTGGASETDTQYF. CDR3 coding DNA: TGTGCCAGCAGCTCGGGGACAGGGGGCGCATCAGAAACAGATACGCAGTATTTT.

This clonotype was picked up a small number of times. The rearrangement links TRBV6-2 or TRBV6-3 to TRBJ2-7; D uncertain. This CDR3 spans 13 amino acids. V was cut by 2 bases and J by 2 bases, with 7 bases left in between. CDR1 and CDR2 (germline): MNHEY, SVGEGT. The CDR3 spells CASSYGSTYEQYF. The CDR3 DNA reads as TGTGCCAGCAGTTACGGGTCGACCTACGAGCAGTACTTC.

The chain couples TRBV28 to TRBJ2-1, with D perhaps TRBD1 (6 bases). Germline lookup yields CDR1 MDHEN and CDR2 SYDVKM. The CDR3 is 15 residues long. The germline V and J ends were trimmed by 5 bases and 3 bases, with 14 bases remaining between them. CDR3 residues: CASSGDTEGYNEQFF. CDR3 in DNA: TGTGCCAGCAGTGGGGACACCGAGGGCTACAATGAGCAGTTCTTC.

The CDR3 nucleotides read TGTGCCAGCAGTTACCGGGGCGGACCCCAGGACTATACCTACGAGCAGTACTTC. Its translation: CASSYRGGPQDYTYEQYF. The chain is built from TRBV6-2 or TRBV6-3 and TRBJ2-7, with D possibly TRBD2 on 6 matching bases. This CDR3 has 18 amino acids. From germline, CDR1 is MNHEY and CDR2 SVGEGT. V lost 2 bases and J 2 bases, leaving 22 bases between the germline ends.

This chain connects TRBV20-1 to TRBJ1-1; D gene unclear. This CDR3 contains 16 residues. Between the trimmed V and J ends, which lost 5 bases and 1 base, there was a span of 20 bases. Germline V gene sequence: CDR1 DFQATT, CDR2 SNEGSKA (reference sequence). The CDR3, as DNA: TGCAGTGCTCCCCGAGCGGTCGCGGGAGCGAACACTGAAGCTTTCTTT. Its translation: CSAPRAVAGANTEAFF.

The rearrangement joins TRBV7-3 to TRBJ2-2; tentatively, D is TRBD1 or TRBD2 (5 bases each). The V and J ends lost 2 bases and 3 bases respectively, with 10 bases between them. Germline V lookup: CDR1 SGHTA, CDR2 FQGTGA. The CDR3 extends over 15 amino acids. DNA of the CDR3: TGTGCCAGCAGCTTACGGGGCCAAGACACCGGGGAGCTGTTTTTT. This gives the protein CASSLRGQDTGELFF.

This clonotype was seen more than once but under ten times. The CDR3 here is CASSLLVGTPSEQYF. The CDR3 coding sequence is TGTGCCAGCTCCCTGTTGGTTGGTACCCCGAGCGAGCAGTACTTC. This rearrangement joins TRBV2 to TRBJ2-5, with D unresolved. The J call is uncertain, as TRBJ2-7 better fits the DNA end. There are 15 residues in the CDR3. CDR1 is SNHLY and CDR2 is FYNNEI in the germline V gene.

The chain combines TRBV20-1 with TRBJ1-4, with D perhaps TRBD1 (5 bases). Germline lookup yields CDR1 DFQATT and CDR2 SNEGSKA (reference sequence). The V end lost 3 bases, the J end lost 4 bases, and 9 bases lay between the germline ends. The CDR3 has 13 amino acids. The CDR3 loop is CSASYRFNEKLFF. The CDR3 DNA follows: TGCAGTGCTAGTTACAGGTTTAATGAAAAACTGTTTTTT.

The table lists this clonotype with a few counts. The chain joins TRBV27 to TRBJ1-2; possible D gene TRBD1, 5 bases. The CDR3 totals 16 residues. The germline V and J ends were trimmed by 1 base and 4 bases, with 16 bases remaining between them. The germline V gene has CDR1 MNHEY and CDR2 SMNVEV (reference sequence). CDR3 sequence: CASSLWPKGGAYGYTF. The CDR3, as DNA: TGTGCCAGCAGTTTATGGCCGAAGGGTGGGGCCTATGGCTACACCTTC.